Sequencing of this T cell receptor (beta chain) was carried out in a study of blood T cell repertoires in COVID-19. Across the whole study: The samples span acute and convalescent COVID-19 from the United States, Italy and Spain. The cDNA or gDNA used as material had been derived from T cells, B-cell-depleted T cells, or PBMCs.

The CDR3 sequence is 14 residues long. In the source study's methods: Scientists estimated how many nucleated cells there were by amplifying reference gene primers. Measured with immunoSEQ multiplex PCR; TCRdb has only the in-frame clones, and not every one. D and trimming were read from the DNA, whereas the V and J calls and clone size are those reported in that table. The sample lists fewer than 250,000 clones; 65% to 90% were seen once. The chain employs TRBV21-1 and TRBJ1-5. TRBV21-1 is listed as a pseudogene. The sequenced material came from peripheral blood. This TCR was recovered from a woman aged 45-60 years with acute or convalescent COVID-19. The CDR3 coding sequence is TGTGCCAGCAGCAAAGCCCCGTTCCATCAGCCCCAGCATTTT. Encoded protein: CASSKAPFHQPQHF.